Below, 23 T cell receptor beta chains from the same sample are listed, as sequenced in a study of blood T cell repertoires in COVID-19. Assay: immunoSEQ multiplex PCR; the TCRdb copy retains only in-frame clones and omits some. The table lists about 80,000 clones, 91% of them singletons. The source material was peripheral blood. The receptors stem from a woman aged 45-65 years in a cohort sampled during active COVID-19.

The chain uses TRBV3-1 (or the pseudogene TRBV3-2) and TRBJ1-1; no definite D call. Germline V CDR1 and CDR2: LGHDT, YNNKEL (reference sequence). This CDR3 has 12 residues. V dropped 4 bases and J dropped 0 bases, with 3 bases sitting between them. CDR3 in amino acids: CASSLMNTEAFF. The DNA of the CDR3 is TGTGCCAGCAGCCTCATGAACACTGAAGCTTTCTTT.

This rearrangement joins TRBV25-1 to TRBJ1-2, with D perhaps TRBD1 (6 bases). Germline loops: CDR1 MGHDK, CDR2 SYGVNS. Trimming stripped 7 bases from V and 4 bases from J, with 19 bases between. The CDR3 loop spans 15 amino acids. CDR3 amino acids: CASKPDTGHLYGYTF. CDR3 coding DNA: TGTGCCAGCAAACCGGATACGGGACACCTCTATGGCTACACCTTC.

The rearrangement links TRBV12-3 or TRBV12-4 to TRBJ1-5; no definite D call. This CDR3 contains 12 residues. V was cut by 3 bases and J by 6 bases, with 6 bases left in between. The CDR3 here is CASSLSGQPQHF. For the CDR3, the DNA is TGTGCCAGCAGTTTGTCCGGTCAGCCCCAGCATTTT.

The chain combines TRBV7-3 with TRBJ1-2, with 10 bases matching TRBD1. The CDR3 sequence is 17 residues long. Germline V gives CDR1 SGHTA, CDR2 FQGTGA. V shed 2 bases, J shed 2 bases, and the junction held 8 bases outside the gene matches. CDR3 sequence reads: CASSLSPPGQGNYGYTF. DNA for the CDR3: TGTGCCAGCAGCTTATCGCCTCCGGGACAGGGGAACTATGGCTACACCTTC. The full variable domain, in which reference TRBV7-3 and TRBJ1-2 provide the parts outside the CDR3, is GAGVSQTPSNKVTEKGKYVELRCDPISGHTALYWYRQSLGQGPEFLIYFQGTGAADDSGLPNDRFFAVRPEGSVSTLKIQRTERGDSAVYLCASSLSPPGQGNYGYTFGSGTRLTVV.

The rearrangement links TRBV5-6 to TRBJ1-5, with TRBD1 as a possible D gene (6 bases). Trimming shortened V by 2 bases and J by 9 bases, and 21 bases separated the two germline ends. This CDR3 comprises 16 residues. The germline V gene encodes CDR1 SGHDT and CDR2 YYEEEE. The CDR3 protein is CASSLFRDNHGPPQHF. For the CDR3, the DNA is TGTGCCAGCAGCTTATTCCGGGACAACCACGGCCCGCCCCAGCATTTT. The full variable domain, completed using reference TRBV5-6 and TRBJ1-5, is DAGVTQSPTHLIKTRGQQVTLRCSPKSGHDTVSWYQQALGQGPQFIFQYYEEEERQRGNFPDRFSGHQFPNYSSELNVNALLLGDSALYLCASSLFRDNHGPPQHFGDGTRLSIL.

The V gene is TRBV2, the J gene TRBJ2-5; 10 nucleotides line up with TRBD1. V lost 6 bases to trimming and J lost 4 bases; unmatched junction nucleotides: 5. Germline V gene sequence: CDR1 SNHLY, CDR2 FYNNEI. The CDR3 totals 14 residues. The CDR3 protein is CASRETGGVETQYF. For the CDR3, the DNA is TGTGCCAGCAGGGAGACAGGGGGCGTAGAGACCCAGTACTTC.

V gene TRBV28 combines with J gene TRBJ1-1; no clear D gene. The germline CDR1 and CDR2 sequences are MDHEN and SYDVKM. Trimming took off 1 base at V and 7 bases at J, with 7 bases between the two ends. This CDR3 contains 12 residues. CDR3 nucleotide sequence: TGTGCCAGCAGTTTATCCGGGAGTGAAGCTTTCTTT. It specifies CASSLSGSEAFF.

The chain recombines TRBV10-1 with TRBJ2-1; possibly TRBD2 for D (7 bases). Trimming stripped 7 bases from V and 9 bases from J, with 16 bases between. The length of the CDR3 is 13 residues. CDR1 and CDR2 (germline): WNHNN, SYGVQD (reference sequence). The CDR3, as DNA: TGCGCCAGCATGAGGGGGGGCCGCGGTGAGCAGTTCTTC. It translates to CASMRGGRGEQFF.

Remarks on this clone: The same CDR3 can be traced to other DNA sequences in this sample. The chain combines TRBV12-3 or TRBV12-4 with TRBJ2-7; possibly TRBD1 for D (5 bases). Between the trimmed V and J ends, which lost 2 bases and 1 base, there was a span of 6 bases. The CDR3 has 13 amino acids. In DNA form, the CDR3 reads TGTGCCAGCAGTTTATCAGGGTCCTACGAGCAGTACTTC. Translation: CASSLSGSYEQYF.

This clone showed up just once. V gene TRBV3-1 (or the pseudogene TRBV3-2) combines with J gene TRBJ2-2, with D perhaps matching TRBD2 (5 bases). V shed 1 base and J shed 6 bases, with 9 bases lying between them. This CDR3 has 14 residues. Germline V gene data show CDR1 as LGHDT and CDR2 as YNNKEL (reference sequence). The CDR3 is CASSQGSGAGELFF. The DNA for the CDR3 is TGTGCCAGCAGCCAAGGGTCCGGGGCCGGGGAGCTGTTTTTT.

The chain recombines TRBV3-1 (or the pseudogene TRBV3-2) with TRBJ1-2; TRBD1 is a possible D gene (6 bases). The germline CDR1 and CDR2 sequences are LGHDT and YNNKEL (reference sequence). The CDR3 loop spans 13 amino acids. V dropped 4 bases and J dropped 4 bases, with 10 bases sitting between them. The CDR3 region is CASSPARGYGYTF. The CDR3 DNA is TGTGCCAGCAGCCCAGCCAGGGGCTATGGCTACACCTTC.

This clone was seen only once. This chain connects TRBV7-6 to TRBJ2-2; D possibly corresponds to TRBD2 (5 bases). Germline V gene sequence: CDR1 SGHVS, CDR2 FNYEAQ. Trimming shortened V by 5 bases and J by 0 bases, and 13 bases separated the two germline ends. The CDR3 consists of 16 residues. CDR3 DNA: TGTGCCAGCAGCCCCCGGGGTCCTACGAACACCGGGGAGCTGTTTTTT. Translation: CASSPRGPTNTGELFF.

The V and J genes are TRBV6-1 and TRBJ2-1; TRBD2 agrees at 11 bases. The germline CDR1 and CDR2 sequences are MNHNS and SASEGT. This CDR3 spans 15 amino acids. J gave up 6 bases and V 0 bases, and 1 base lay outside the gene matches. The CDR3 protein is CASSEALAGGNEQFF. CDR3 DNA: TGTGCCAGCAGTGAAGCGCTAGCGGGAGGCAATGAGCAGTTCTTC.

V gene TRBV6-6 combines with J gene TRBJ2-2, with D possibly matching TRBD1 (6 bases). CDR3 length equals 19 residues. Germline values: CDR1 MNHNY, CDR2 SVGAGI (reference sequence). The germline V and J ends were trimmed by 6 bases and 3 bases, with 26 bases remaining between them. CDR3 nucleotide sequence: TGTGCCAGCAGCCGAAAAGTTGCTGGGGGCGTTCAGGACACCGGGGAGCTGTTTTTT. It specifies CASSRKVAGGVQDTGELFF.

This rearrangement joins TRBV11-3 to TRBJ2-7; D is unresolved. CDR1 and CDR2 (germline): SGHNT, YENEEA. The CDR3 extends over 13 amino acids. Trimming stripped 5 bases from V and 1 base from J, with 9 bases between. The CDR3 spells CASSPNPSYEQYF. The CDR3 DNA sequence: TGTGCCAGCAGCCCAAATCCATCCTACGAGCAGTACTTC.

This chain joins TRBV5-1 and TRBJ2-2, with TRBD2 as a possible D gene (6 bases). V was pared by 1 base and J by 4 bases, with 11 bases between. Germline CDR1 is SGHRS and CDR2 is YFSETQ. There are 15 residues in the CDR3. CDR3 sequence (DNA): TGCGCCAGCAGCTTGATCCAGCGGGTCACCGGGGAGCTGTTTTTT. Its translation: CASSLIQRVTGELFF.

The chain combines TRBV6-1 with TRBJ1-5, with 8 positions matching TRBD1. V lost 2 bases and J lost 4; bases outside the gene matches: 10. Per the germline V gene, CDR1 is MNHNS and CDR2 is SASEGT. The CDR3 totals 17 residues. The CDR3 region has the DNA TGTGCCAGCAGTGAATTTCTAGGACAGGGCGGTAATCAGCCCCAGCATTTT. Residues: CASSEFLGQGGNQPQHF.

The V call is TRBV11-2, the J call TRBJ1-6; a weak D match, TRBD1 (6 bases). Looked up from germline, CDR1 is SGHAT and CDR2 is FQNNGV. Deletions cut 6 bases from V and 4 bases from J, with 13 bases between. The CDR3 spans 15 residues. The DNA of the CDR3 is TGTGCCAGCAGGAGTAGGACAGCTTATAATTCACCCCTCCACTTT. It is translated as CASRSRTAYNSPLHF.

The chain links TRBV20-1 to TRBJ2-3, with D tentatively TRBD2 (5 bases). The germline V and J ends were trimmed by 3 bases and 8 bases, with 9 bases remaining between them. The CDR3 contains 11 residues. Looked up from germline, CDR1 is DFQATT and CDR2 is SNEGSKA (reference sequence). The CDR3 nucleotides read TGCAGTGCTAGTGGACTGGGTACGCAGTATTTT. It codes for CSASGLGTQYF.

This clone appeared a single time. The J gene is TRBJ2-3, the V gene TRBV6-5; 8 bases are a match to TRBD1. The CDR3 is made up of 15 amino acids. After removal of 4 bases from V and 4 bases from J, the junction contained 7 bases not matched to a gene. Germline values: CDR1 MNHEY, CDR2 SVGAGI. Here the CDR3 reads CASSFRRGRSDTQYF. The CDR3 coding sequence is TGTGCCAGCAGTTTTCGCAGGGGGCGGTCAGATACGCAGTATTTT.

This chain connects TRBV19 to TRBJ2-1; TRBD2 agrees at 7 bases. Germline CDR1 is LNHDA and CDR2 is SQIVND (reference sequence). V dropped 5 bases and J dropped 6; count of bases not matched to a gene: 10. The CDR3 is made up of 15 amino acids. CDR3 residues: CASSPTPTSPNEQFF. In DNA, the CDR3 is TGTGCCAGTAGTCCCACCCCGACTAGCCCCAATGAGCAGTTCTTC.

The chain carries TRBV18 and TRBJ1-2; the D gene is possibly TRBD1 (5 bases). This CDR3 has 13 residues. V was trimmed by 2 bases and J by 2 bases, leaving 6 bases between them. The germline V gene encodes CDR1 KGHSH and CDR2 LQKENI. CDR3 residues: CASSPGGNYGYTF. DNA for the CDR3: TGTGCCAGCTCACCAGGGGGGAACTATGGCTACACCTTC.

This chain links TRBV6-5 with TRBJ1-1; 7 bases line up with TRBD1. The CDR3 consists of 12 residues. Germline CDR1 is MNHEY and CDR2 is SVGAGI. V was clipped by 5 bases and J by 7 bases; unmatched bases: 4. CDR3 bases: TGTGCCAGCAGTCCTAGGACAGGTGAAGCTTTCTTT. Protein sequence: CASSPRTGEAFF.